Listed here are 4 T cell receptor beta chains from one sample, sequenced in a study of cytomegalovirus exposure and HLA in healthy donors. Vbeta (60) and Jbeta (13) primers were used in the PCR. Clones were read by immunoSEQ multiplex PCR, and TCRdb kept only the in-frame ones, dropping some. Here the sample spans around 140,000 clones, roughly 79% being singletons. Sequenced input: PBMCs. The receptors derive from a young woman in good health and CMV-seronegative.

The chain links TRBV30 to TRBJ2-3; D unresolved. The CDR3 extends over 12 amino acids. The germline gives CDR1 GTSNPN, CDR2 SVGIG (reference sequence). Between the trimmed V and J ends, which lost 0 bases and 5 bases, there was a span of 6 bases. In DNA, the CDR3 is TGTGCCTGGAGTGTACTTGGAGATACGCAGTATTTT. Translation: CAWSVLGDTQYF.

This clone has more than one count but fewer than ten. V and J are TRBV5-1 and TRBJ2-7, with 13 nucleotides matching TRBD2. V was clipped by 4 bases and J by 4 bases; unmatched bases: 8. This CDR3 has 16 residues. Germline-derived CDR1 and CDR2 are SGHRS and YFSETQ. CDR3 sequence: CASSPGLAGFGYEQYF. Here the CDR3 DNA reads TGCGCCAGCAGCCCGGGACTAGCGGGATTTGGGTACGAGCAGTACTTC.

The chain couples TRBV5-6 to TRBJ1-1; D unclear. Trimming took off 0 bases at V and 6 bases at J, with 15 bases between the two ends. CDR1 is SGHDT and CDR2 is YYEEEE in the germline V gene. The CDR3 is made up of 15 amino acids. The CDR3 reads CASSLVLEPRPEAFF. The DNA for the CDR3 is TGTGCCAGCAGCTTGGTTCTGGAGCCACGGCCTGAAGCTTTCTTT.

The V and J genes are TRBV7-6 and TRBJ2-5; D remains unclear. In germline, CDR1 is SGHVS, CDR2 FNYEAQ. V was cut by 0 bases and J by 2 bases, with 4 bases left in between. CDR3 length: 13 residues. The CDR3 is CASSLAAQETQYF. CDR3 nucleotides: TGTGCCAGCAGCTTAGCGGCTCAAGAGACCCAGTACTTC.